This passage covers 18 T cell receptor beta chains from one sample sequenced in a study of Tregs in tolerant kidney transplant recipients. The data were produced by immunoSEQ multiplex PCR, yet TCRdb's version contains in-frame clones alone and is incomplete. The sample lists about 100,000 clones, over 85% occurring once. Mixed chimerism was transient after nonmyeloablative marrow transplants from related graft donors. Sequencing was performed on CD4+ T cells from blood (PBMCs), taken 12 months after the transplant. These receptors all come from a human patient who received a combined kidney and bone marrow transplant. Some of the T cells may derive from the graft donor.

This rearrangement joins TRBV27 to TRBJ1-2; D gene ambiguous. Per germline, CDR1 MNHEY and CDR2 SMNVEV (reference sequence). The CDR3 is 17 residues long. V lost 2 bases and J lost 4, with 20 bases in between. CDR3 residues: CASSLNGGLTRPYGYTF. The CDR3, as DNA: TGTGCCAGCAGTTTAAATGGCGGACTGACCAGGCCCTATGGCTACACCTTC.

J is TRBJ2-7 and V is TRBV11-1; a weak D match, TRBD1 (5 bases). The CDR3 consists of 17 residues. CDR1 is SGHAT, CDR2 FQDESV, per germline (reference sequence). Trimming took 3 bases from V and 3 from J, leaving 21 bases between them. The DNA of the CDR3 is TGTGCCAGCAGCTTTTTACAGGCCCCATCCACGTTCTACGAGCAGTACTTC. It is translated as CASSFLQAPSTFYEQYF.

The chain is built from TRBV19 and TRBJ2-7, with 8 bases that match TRBD2. The J segment lost 4 bases and the V segment lost 1 base, leaving 9 bases of the junction unmatched. This CDR3 is built from 16 residues. CDR1 and CDR2 (germline): LNHDA, SQIVND (reference sequence). The CDR3 nucleotides read TGTGCCAGTAGTATAGTCCGAATGCCGGGAGGGTACGAGCAGTACTTC. Its translation is CASSIVRMPGGYEQYF.

This clone was counted between two and nine times. The V gene is TRBV28, the J gene TRBJ1-1; D remains unclear. Trimming shortened V by 6 bases and J by 6 bases, and 23 bases separated the two germline ends. CDR3 length: 16 amino acids. Germline V CDR1 and CDR2: MDHEN, SYDVKM. The chain's CDR3 is CASSSPADFGFPEAFF. The CDR3 coding sequence is TGTGCCAGCAGCTCTCCCGCGGACTTCGGTTTCCCTGAAGCTTTCTTT.

This clone was picked up one time. This chain's CDR3 is CAISESPGGGNQPQHF. CDR3 DNA: TGTGCCATCAGTGAGTCTCCAGGGGGAGGCAATCAGCCCCAGCATTTT. V is TRBV10-3 and J is TRBJ1-5; TRBD1 matches at 7 bases. The germline gives CDR1 ENHRY, CDR2 SYGVKD. The CDR3 contains 16 residues. J was trimmed by 2 bases and V by 0 bases; bases with no gene match: 4.

J is TRBJ1-5 and V is TRBV30; 7 nucleotides align to TRBD1. Germline trimming cut 1 base from V and 5 bases from J; bases unmatched to any gene: 11. Per the germline V gene, CDR1 is GTSNPN and CDR2 is SVGIG (reference sequence). This CDR3 is 16 amino acids long. CDR3 sequence: CAWSEIRGRLHQPQHF. As DNA, the CDR3 is TGTGCCTGGAGTGAAATAAGGGGGCGTCTCCATCAGCCCCAGCATTTT.

The chain carries TRBV9 and TRBJ2-7; a possible D gene is TRBD2 (5 bases). V was clipped by 0 bases and J by 2 bases, with 12 bases between them. CDR3 size: 15 residues. Germline V gene data show CDR1 as SGDLS and CDR2 as YYNGEE. This CDR3 is CASSVAPGSPYEQYF. CDR3 bases: TGTGCCAGCAGCGTAGCCCCGGGGAGCCCCTACGAGCAGTACTTC.

V and J are TRBV27 and TRBJ2-1; 11 nucleotides agree with TRBD2. The CDR3 runs to 14 residues. Germline CDR1 MNHEY, CDR2 SMNVEV (reference sequence). The ends lost 6 bases at V and 3 bases at J; junction bases unmatched: 1. The CDR3 nucleotides read TGTGCCAGCAGGGGACTAGCGGACTACAATGAGCAGTTCTTC. It translates to CASRGLADYNEQFF.

This sequence joins TRBV2 and TRBJ2-7; the match to TRBD1 covers 11 bases. This CDR3 is 13 amino acids long. V trimming: 6 bases; J trimming: 3 bases; junction bases outside the gene matches: 1. Germline CDR1 reads SNHLY; CDR2 reads FYNNEI. Here the CDR3 DNA reads TGTGCCAGCAGAGGGACAGGGGGCTACGAGCAGTACTTC. Protein product: CASRGTGGYEQYF.

The chain joins TRBV20-1 to TRBJ1-1, with a possible D match to TRBD1 (5 bases). CDR1 is DFQATT, CDR2 SNEGSKA, per germline (reference sequence). This CDR3 region has 9 residues. The CDR3 DNA reads TGCAGCTGGGGGGATGAAGCTTTCTTT. It codes for CSWGDEAFF.

The chain links TRBV5-6 to TRBJ1-2, with 10 bases identical to TRBD1. This CDR3 has 13 residues. Trimming removed 4 bases from V and 8 bases from J; junction bases left unmatched: 5. The germline V gene encodes CDR1 SGHDT and CDR2 YYEEEE. CDR3 sequence: CASSADRGQGYTF. In nucleotides, the CDR3 is TGTGCCAGCAGCGCCGACAGGGGGCAGGGCTACACCTTC. The entire variable domain, with the rest obtained from reference TRBV5-6 and TRBJ1-2, is as follows: DAGVTQSPTHLIKTRGQQVTLRCSPKSGHDTVSWYQQALGQGPQFIFQYYEEEERQRGNFPDRFSGHQFPNYSSELNVNALLLGDSALYLCASSADRGQGYTFGSGTRLTVV.

V is TRBV25-1 and J is TRBJ2-1; 7 nucleotides align to TRBD2. Germline V gene sequence: CDR1 MGHDK, CDR2 SYGVNS. With 5 bases clipped from V and 5 bases from J, the junction kept 15 bases outside the gene matches. This CDR3 contains 17 residues. In nucleotides, the CDR3 is TGTGCCAGCAGTCAAACTGGTGTTTGGGGGAGGGACAATGAGCAGTTCTTC. This gives the protein CASSQTGVWGRDNEQFF.

The chain has TRBV5-6 and TRBJ2-5; D possibly corresponds to TRBD1 (5 bases). The germline V gene has CDR1 SGHDT and CDR2 YYEEEE. This CDR3 region has 15 residues. Trimming took off 0 bases at V and 5 bases at J, with 14 bases between the two ends. As DNA, the CDR3 is TGTGCCAGCAGCTTGGATGTACAGGTGGGCGAGACCCAGTACTTC. Encoded protein: CASSLDVQVGETQYF.

The chain carries TRBV5-1 and TRBJ1-2, with D perhaps matching TRBD1 (5 bases). Per germline, CDR1 SGHRS and CDR2 YFSETQ. The length of the CDR3 is 16 residues. Between the trimmed V and J ends, which lost 4 bases and 0 bases, there was a span of 16 bases. CDR3 residues: CASSPMGRGANYGYTF. CDR3 bases: TGCGCCAGCAGCCCTATGGGGAGGGGAGCTAACTATGGCTACACCTTC.

The chain combines TRBV11-3 with TRBJ1-2; the D gene is possibly TRBD1 (6 bases). Trimming took off 5 bases at V and 8 bases at J, with 18 bases between the two ends. This CDR3 is 14 amino acids long. Germline V lookup: CDR1 SGHNT, CDR2 YENEEA. The CDR3 sequence: CASSASPGGGGYTF. DNA of the CDR3: TGTGCCAGCAGCGCGAGCCCGGGGGGGGGCGGCTACACCTTC. Filled out from reference TRBV11-3 and TRBJ1-2, the complete variable domain reads EAGVVQSPRYKIIEKKQPVAFWCNPISGHNTLYWYLQNLGQGPELLIRYENEEAVDDSQLPKDRFSAERLKGVDSTLKIQPAELGDSAVYLCASSASPGGGGYTFGSGTRLTVV.

The rearrangement uses TRBV5-4 and TRBJ2-1; weak D call: TRBD2 (8 bases). CDR1 is SGHNT and CDR2 is YYREEE in the germline V gene (reference sequence). This CDR3 comprises 16 residues. Deletions cut 4 bases from V and 1 base from J, with 15 bases between. In DNA, the CDR3 is TGTGCCAGCAGCCCCGCGGGGGGACAGTCCTACAATGAGCAGTTCTTC. Its protein product is CASSPAGGQSYNEQFF.

The rearrangement uses TRBV18 and TRBJ1-4; 7 bases line up with TRBD1. Unmatched junction bases numbered 9, after V lost 1 base and J lost 7 bases. The length of the CDR3 is 16 residues. The germline gives CDR1 KGHSH, CDR2 LQKENI. The DNA of the CDR3 is TGTGCCAGCTCACCACAGGCGGGACAGCTTGGTGAAAAACTGTTTTTT. Protein sequence: CASSPQAGQLGEKLFF.

The chain combines TRBV28 with TRBJ2-2, with 8 nucleotides matching TRBD2. The V gene end was trimmed by 5 bases and the J gene end by 4 bases; junction bases not matched to a gene: 6. The germline gives CDR1 MDHEN, CDR2 SYDVKM. The CDR3 covers 15 residues. The CDR3 here is CASSPGGGSTGELFF. The CDR3 region has the DNA TGTGCCAGCAGTCCCGGGGGGGGGAGCACCGGGGAGCTGTTTTTT. Based on the CDR3 plus reference TRBV28 and TRBJ2-2, the full variable domain is DVKVTQSSRYLVKRTGEKVFLECVQDMDHENMFWYRQDPGLGLRLIYFSYDVKMKEKGDIPEGYSVSREKKERFSLILESASTNQTSMYLCASSPGGGSTGELFFGEGSRLTVL.